Presented here are 17 T cell receptor beta chains from one specimen sequenced in a study of blood T cell repertoires in COVID-19. Generated by immunoSEQ multiplex PCR, the TCRdb table keeps only in-frame clones and is missing some. Seen here are tens of thousands of clones, roughly 84% observed once, and the top ten hold 3.9%. Sample: peripheral blood. The receptor set was obtained from a man between 70 and 80 years old with acute or convalescent COVID-19.

The CDR3 nucleotides read TGTGCCAGCAGTTACTCGCCAGGGTCTGAAGCTTTCTTT. Protein product: CASSYSPGSEAFF. This chain joins TRBV6-6 and TRBJ1-1; D possibly corresponds to TRBD1 (5 bases). V dropped 0 bases and J dropped 6 bases, with 8 bases sitting between them. The V gene's germline CDR1 is MNHNY and CDR2 SVGAGI (reference sequence). The CDR3 length is 13 residues.

The chain recombines TRBV4-2 with TRBJ2-5; D is unresolved. This CDR3 comprises 14 residues. Germline lookup yields CDR1 LGHNA and CDR2 YNFKEQ. The V end was cut by 1 base, the J end by 2 bases, with 8 bases between. Here the CDR3 reads CASSQVLVQETQYF. The CDR3 DNA is TGTGCCAGCAGCCAAGTCTTAGTGCAAGAGACCCAGTACTTC.

This chain links TRBV24-1 with TRBJ2-1, with D possibly matching TRBD1 (5 bases). The CDR3 loop spans 15 amino acids. Trimming took 4 bases from V and 7 from J, leaving 16 bases between them. The germline V gene has CDR1 KGHDR and CDR2 SFDVKD. This CDR3 is CATSDRAGIENEQFF. The CDR3 region has the DNA TGTGCCACCAGTGACCGGGCAGGGATAGAAAATGAGCAGTTCTTC.

This chain joins TRBV5-8 and TRBJ2-3; a possible D gene is TRBD1 (7 bases). The V gene's germline CDR1 is SGHTS and CDR2 YDEGEE. The CDR3 is 17 amino acids. The V end lost 1 base, the J end lost 3 bases, and 18 bases lay between the germline ends. The CDR3 reads CASSLRKGAGGTDTQYF. The CDR3 DNA reads as TGTGCCAGCAGCTTGAGGAAAGGAGCAGGGGGGACAGATACGCAGTATTTT.

V usage is TRBV7-9 and J usage is TRBJ2-6; TRBD1 agrees at 7 bases. The germline V gene encodes CDR1 SEHNR and CDR2 FQNEAQ (reference sequence). V gave up 3 bases and J gave up 2 bases; unmatched junction bases: 1. This CDR3 comprises 15 residues. The CDR3 DNA follows: TGTGCCAGCAGCTTCGACAGGGCTGGGGCCAACGTCCTGACTTTC. Translating it yields CASSFDRAGANVLTF.

The V call is TRBV5-8, the J call TRBJ1-1, with D possibly TRBD1 on 5 matching bases. The CDR3 is 16 residues long. Trimming shortened V by 2 bases and J by 0 bases, and 14 bases separated the two germline ends. Looked up from germline, CDR1 is SGHTS and CDR2 is YDEGEE. The CDR3 bases are TGTGCCAGCAGCTTCGGGGGTTCGGGACTGAACACTGAAGCTTTCTTT. Its translation: CASSFGGSGLNTEAFF.

This clone was detected once. The chain combines TRBV3-1 (or the pseudogene TRBV3-2) with TRBJ1-1, with a weak D call TRBD1 (6 bases). CDR1 is LGHDT, CDR2 YNNKEL, per germline (reference sequence). Trimming shortened V by 0 bases and J by 7 bases, and 33 bases separated the two germline ends. The CDR3 runs to 21 residues. The CDR3, as DNA: TGTGCCAGCAGCCAAGAGGGAGCTGGGCTATCCGGGACACCCCCCCGAGGTGAAGCTTTCTTT. The encoded protein is CASSQEGAGLSGTPPRGEAFF.

J is TRBJ2-1 and V is TRBV7-2, with a weak D call TRBD2 (6 bases). The CDR3 is 17 amino acids. The V end lost 2 bases, the J end lost 0 bases, and 14 bases lay between the germline ends. Germline assignment: CDR1 SGHTA and CDR2 FQGNSA. The CDR3, as DNA: TGTGCCAGCAGCTTAATTGGCGGGGTAAGCTCCTACAATGAGCAGTTCTTC. Amino acid sequence: CASSLIGGVSSYNEQFF.

The table lists this clone with a count of one. V gene TRBV6-1 combines with J gene TRBJ1-1; D not certain. The ends were cut back, 2 bases at V and 9 bases at J, with 7 bases in the middle. The CDR3 runs to 11 residues. Germline loops: CDR1 MNHNS, CDR2 SASEGT. The DNA of the CDR3 is TGTGCCAGCAGTGAACGACTTAAAGCTTTCTTT. Its translation: CASSERLKAFF.

V gene TRBV11-2 combines with J gene TRBJ1-5; 7 bases match TRBD1. From germline, CDR1 is SGHAT and CDR2 FQNNGV. The CDR3 is 14 residues long. The J segment lost 7 bases and the V segment lost 4 bases, leaving 7 bases of the junction unmatched. CDR3 region: CASSSTGVRQPQHF. The CDR3, as DNA: TGTGCCAGCAGCTCTACAGGGGTCCGGCAGCCCCAGCATTTT.

The chain couples TRBV5-5 to TRBJ2-2, with 9 bases identical to TRBD1. CDR3 length: 15 amino acids. Germline V lookup: CDR1 SGHKS, CDR2 YYEKEE (reference sequence). Trimming at V came to 4 bases and at J to 4 bases, leaving 5 bases not matched to a gene. The CDR3 is CASSLTGGPTGELFF. CDR3 nucleotides: TGTGCCAGCAGCCTGACAGGGGGGCCCACCGGGGAGCTGTTTTTT.

The rearrangement links TRBV24-1 to TRBJ2-5; 8 positions match TRBD1. The junction had 9 bases not matched to a gene; V was cut back by 2 bases and J by 5 bases. The germline gives CDR1 KGHDR, CDR2 SFDVKD. The CDR3 has 16 residues. CDR3 residues: CATSDWTGRGEETQYF. CDR3 sequence (DNA): TGTGCCACCAGTGATTGGACAGGGCGGGGAGAGGAGACCCAGTACTTC.

V and J are TRBV7-2 and TRBJ2-3; D is ambiguous. V dropped 4 bases and J dropped 6 bases, with 8 bases sitting between them. The germline gives CDR1 SGHTA, CDR2 FQGNSA. The CDR3 has 12 amino acids. CDR3 nucleotides: TGTGCCAGCAGCTCTTTTGTCGATACGCAGTATTTT. The encoded protein is CASSSFVDTQYF.

The rearrangement uses TRBV7-2 and TRBJ2-2; TRBD2 aligns across 8 bases. CDR3 size: 16 residues. The germline gives CDR1 SGHTA, CDR2 FQGNSA. Unmatched junction bases numbered 12, after V lost 5 bases and J lost 7 bases. CDR3 amino acids: CASSLRGGGQNGELFF. CDR3 nucleotide sequence: TGTGCCAGCAGCCTGCGAGGCGGGGGGCAAAACGGGGAGCTGTTTTTT.

This clone has only one observation. The junction does not match germline at one end; this may be a read error. The rearrangement uses TRBV10-3 and TRBJ2-7; perhaps TRBD1 as D (6 bases). Germline V CDR1 and CDR2: ENHRY, SYGVKD. CDR3 length equals 13 residues. CDR3 amino acids: CAISESVGTPQWF. In DNA, the CDR3 is TGTGCCATCAGTGAGAGTGTCGGGACACCTCAATGGTTC.

The chain employs TRBV4-1 and TRBJ1-6; a possible D gene is TRBD1 (5 bases). Germline CDR1 is MGHRA and CDR2 is YSYEKL. This CDR3 contains 14 residues. V lost 4 bases to trimming and J lost 6 bases, with 10 bases between them. In DNA form, the CDR3 reads TGCGCCAGCAGCCCTCGGGGGGTTAATTCACCCCTCCACTTT. Encoded protein: CASSPRGVNSPLHF.

The genes are TRBV11-2 and TRBJ2-7; D is possibly TRBD1 (5 bases). The CDR3 is 16 amino acids. With 5 bases removed from V and 2 bases from J, the gap between germline ends came to 19 bases. CDR1 and CDR2 from the germline V gene are SGHAT and FQNNGV. The CDR3 sequence is CASSHRLAGSPYEQYF. The CDR3 nucleotides read TGTGCCAGCAGCCATAGATTGGCAGGGTCCCCCTACGAGCAGTACTTC.